These 8 T cell receptor beta chains originate from one sample sequenced in a study of CD4 T cells in relation to SARS-CoV-2 and coronaviruses. CD4+ T cells from unexposed donors were obtained before the COVID-19 pandemic (2011-2018). CD4+ T cells were isolated from the cells after 10 days of culture. Libraries were prepared by immunoSEQ multiplex PCR; TCRdb keeps only in-frame clonotypes and omits some of them. Of 15,000 to 20,000 clones in the sample, around 81% were seen once. These receptors have no known antigen. Material for sequencing was CD4+ T cells from PBMCs, cultured in vitro. The receptors were gathered from a human donor in good health.

The rearrangement joins TRBV11-1 to TRBJ1-2, with D tentatively TRBD1 (5 bases). CDR1 and CDR2 from the germline V gene are SGHAT and FQDESV (reference sequence). V was clipped by 4 bases and J by 9 bases, with 18 bases between them. This CDR3 comprises 14 residues. Here the CDR3 DNA reads TGTGCCAGCAGCTCTAAGGGGACCGAGACGAGCTACACCTTC. Encoded protein: CASSSKGTETSYTF. Supplemented by reference TRBV11-1 and TRBJ1-2, the full variable domain reads EAEVAQSPRYKITEKSQAVAFWCDPISGHATLYWYRQILGQGPELLVQFQDESVVDDSQLPKDRFSAERLKGVDSTLKIQPAELGDSAMYLCASSSKGTETSYTFGSGTRLTVV.

J is TRBJ1-4 and V is TRBV2; 9 nucleotides agree with TRBD1. V gave up 4 bases and J gave up 4 bases; unmatched junction bases: 4. This CDR3 is built from 15 residues. Germline CDR1 reads SNHLY; CDR2 reads FYNNEI. The CDR3 spells CASSGQTGGNEKLFF. In nucleotides, the CDR3 is TGTGCCAGCAGTGGGCAGACAGGGGGTAATGAAAAACTGTTTTTT. The whole variable domain, remainder taken from reference TRBV2 and TRBJ1-4, is EPEVTQTPSHQVTQMGQEVILRCVPISNHLYFYWYRQILGQKVEFLVSFYNNEISEKSEIFDDQFSVERPDGSNFTLKIRSTKLEDSAMYFCASSGQTGGNEKLFFGSGTQLSVL.

The chain uses TRBV10-2 and TRBJ2-5; 13 bases fit TRBD2. Per germline, CDR1 WSHSY and CDR2 SAAADI. Losses at the gene ends were 6 bases for V and 5 bases for J; bases not matched to a gene: 9. The CDR3 contains 16 residues. CDR3 nucleotide sequence: TGCGCCAGCAGAGCTCGACTAGCGGGGGGTGGGGAGACCCAGTACTTC. This gives the protein CASRARLAGGGETQYF.

The chain couples TRBV11-2 to TRBJ1-1; 7 bases map to TRBD1. There are 17 residues in the CDR3. Per germline, CDR1 SGHAT and CDR2 FQNNGV. The J segment lost 0 bases and the V segment lost 5 bases, leaving 12 bases of the junction unmatched. Written as DNA, the CDR3 is TGTGCCAGCAGCACCGTACTCCGGGACAGCCTGAACACTGAAGCTTTCTTT. Its translation is CASSTVLRDSLNTEAFF. Filled out from reference TRBV11-2 and TRBJ1-1, the complete variable domain reads EAGVAQSPRYKIIEKRQSVAFWCNPISGHATLYWYQQILGQGPKLLIQFQNNGVVDDSQLPKDRFSAERLKGVDSTLKIQPAKLEDSAVYLCASSTVLRDSLNTEAFFGQGTRLTVV.

The chain recombines TRBV19 with TRBJ2-7; no clear D gene. This CDR3 region has 14 residues. CDR1 is LNHDA, CDR2 SQIVND, per germline (reference sequence). Trimming shortened V by 3 bases and J by 2 bases, and 11 bases separated the two germline ends. CDR3 protein: CASSISDGPYEQYF. The CDR3 DNA reads as TGTGCCAGTAGTATTTCTGACGGACCCTACGAGCAGTACTTC.

The V call is TRBV9, the J call TRBJ2-3; 8 bases agree with TRBD1. Trimming at V came to 3 bases and at J to 0 bases, leaving 6 bases not matched to a gene. Germline loops: CDR1 SGDLS, CDR2 YYNGEE. The CDR3 loop spans 16 amino acids. The CDR3 is CASSAHGQGSTDTQYF. CDR3 nucleotides: TGTGCCAGCAGCGCACACGGACAGGGCAGCACAGATACGCAGTATTTT.

The chain carries TRBV18 and TRBJ2-1; TRBD2 matches at 9 bases. Unmatched junction bases numbered 4, after V lost 3 bases and J lost 4 bases. The CDR3 length is 15 residues. Germline-derived CDR1 and CDR2 are KGHSH and LQKENI. The CDR3 sequence: CASSPREGLYNEQFF. The CDR3 nucleotides are TGTGCCAGCTCACCGCGGGAGGGCTTATACAATGAGCAGTTCTTC.

This CDR3 reads CAISNISGRITDTQYF. CDR3 in DNA: TGCGCCATCTCTAACATTAGCGGGAGGATAACAGATACGCAGTATTTT. The chain employs TRBV10-1 and TRBJ2-3, with 10 bases aligning to TRBD2. The CDR3 runs 16 residues. Germline V gives CDR1 WNHNN, CDR2 SYGVQD (reference sequence). Trimming removed 10 bases from V and 3 bases from J; junction bases left unmatched: 13.